This TCR beta chain was profiled in a study of T cell responses to AZD1222 COVID-19 vaccine listed by TCRdb under 2021. At the level of the whole study: A total of 240 or so trial participants underwent TCR sequencing, of whom some 200 had received two doses of AZD1222 and around 25 had received two doses of the MenACWY control vaccine. Trial participants were enrolled by age into 18-55, 56-69 and 70-plus year subgroups, with roughly 160, 29 and 62 TCR-sequenced participants respectively. Overall results and qualifications from the work: No day 14 peak-response samples were available, so repertoires were characterized only after the peak T cell response. The vaccine-associated CD4 TCRs covered the entire spike protein, and the dominant responses fell in regions 160-218 and 743-854. After two AZD1222 doses, spike-specific TCR breadth and depth were significantly higher than at day 0 and than in MenACWY recipients. Conclusions about previously exposed vaccinees were limited because only 6 or 7 AZD1222 recipients were SARS-CoV-2 seropositive at baseline. Most participants were white British and females outnumbered males, and the authors suggested that clonal diversity may have been underestimated. The 56-69-year group was small, and its depth increase did not reach significance, likely because of low power. Reportedly, close to half of the unique spike-specific TCRs recognized epitopes lying outside the regions that are mutated in the B.1.351 and B.1.1.7 variants.

The sample's time point, from its label and the paper: about 28 days (+/-7) after the second vaccine dose. AZD1222 recipients given second doses at about 4 weeks or at about 12 weeks were pooled, since spike-specific TCR depth and breadth were not found to differ between the two schedules. The vaccinee samples were drawn from two UK trials, COV001 and COV002, one of which was a single-blind randomized controlled phase 2/3 trial testing AZD1222 (ChAdOx1 nCoV-19) in healthy adults. For TCRbeta chain sequencing, PBMC samples were collected from trial participants at day 0 and at day 28 after the second dose. The CDR3 regions of human TCRbeta chains were analyzed by immunosequencing. In the original analysis: Repertoire TCRs were checked for matches against a reference library of SARS-CoV-2-specific TCRs that had been generated using the MIRA antigen-specificity platform. Breadth meant the fraction of unique TCRs that were SARS-CoV-2-associated, whereas depth meant the fraction of total T cells that were SARS-CoV-2-associated. Using the MIRA data, each spike-specific TCR was assigned both to the spike region to which the TCR was reactive and to a CD4 or CD8 class. Log10-transformed breadth and depth values were compared by one-way ANOVA with Sidak's multiple comparisons tests. TCRdb provides this immuneACCESS table in a form limited to in-frame rearrangements. Some clones are lacking; in checked studies, under half of them reflect an unresolved V gene, and why the rest are absent is not known. V, J and clone size reflect that table, while D and trimming were determined from the DNA. A total of 100,000 to 120,000 clones appear in this sample, less than 95% of them only once. Approximately 2.9% of the sample is in the top ten clones.

Concerning this clone: What antigen it recognizes has not been identified. As the CDR3 is not closed by the conserved phenylalanine or tryptophan, this likely results from a read error. The DNA is omitted, as the CDR3 cannot be located on it reliably, and the CDR3 follows TCRdb's listing.

Sequences were derived from peripheral blood, sampled 28 days after the second AZD1222 dose. The receptor was derived from an adult who received the AZD1222 COVID-19 vaccine.

This receptor carries the CDR3 CASSVKQGGNKVGL. The chain joins TRBV6-6 to TRBJ2-6. Inclusive of both ends, the CDR3 amounts to 14 amino acids. CDR1 and CDR2 were assigned from the germline V gene (reference sequence) as MNHNY and SVGAGI.